This entry is about one T cell receptor beta chain. Its antigen is unknown. The whole isolated RNA underwent reverse transcription, so sequencing captured expressed TCRB transcripts. The repertoire was sequenced with immunoSEQ multiplex PCR; TCRdb's copy has only in-frame clones and lacks some. The sample includes around 300,000 clones, 7% to 9% of them seen just once. This specimen comes from a study of beta chain features in type 1 diabetes. On the study more broadly: Analysis included around 110,000,000 sorted cells drawn from all samples. General study points: Insertions were fewer and deletions more numerous at VDJ junctions in type 1 diabetes patients.

Averaging about 116 mL, one heparinised blood draw was given by each donor. The CDR3 is 13 residues long. V was cut by 2 bases and J by 6 bases, with 11 bases left in between. Germline V lookup: CDR1 SGHDT, CDR2 YYEEEE. Sequenced input: central memory CD4+ T cells from blood. This TCR came from a woman aged 18-35 years in good health. V is TRBV5-6 and J is TRBJ2-5; D is perhaps TRBD2 (7 bases). CDR3 sequence: CASSFGGRKTQYF. CDR3 sequence (DNA): TGTGCCAGCAGCTTCGGGGGGCGGAAGACCCAGTACTTC. The full variable domain, with the rest looked up from reference TRBV5-6 and TRBJ2-5, is DAGVTQSPTHLIKTRGQQVTLRCSPKSGHDTVSWYQQALGQGPQFIFQYYEEEERQRGNFPDRFSGHQFPNYSSELNVNALLLGDSALYLCASSFGGRKTQYFGPGTRLLVL.